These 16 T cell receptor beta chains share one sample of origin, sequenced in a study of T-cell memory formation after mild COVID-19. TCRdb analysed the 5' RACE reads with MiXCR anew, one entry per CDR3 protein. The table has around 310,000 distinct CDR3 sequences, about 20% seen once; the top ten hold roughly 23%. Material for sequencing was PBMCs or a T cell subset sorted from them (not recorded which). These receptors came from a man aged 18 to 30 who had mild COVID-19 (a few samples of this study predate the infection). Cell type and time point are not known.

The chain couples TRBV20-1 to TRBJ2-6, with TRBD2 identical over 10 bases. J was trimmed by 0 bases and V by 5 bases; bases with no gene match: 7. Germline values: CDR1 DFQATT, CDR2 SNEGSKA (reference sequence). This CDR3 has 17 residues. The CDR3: CSADPGLANSGANVLTF. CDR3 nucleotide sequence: TGCAGTGCTGACCCGGGACTAGCGAACTCTGGGGCCAACGTCCTGACTTTC.

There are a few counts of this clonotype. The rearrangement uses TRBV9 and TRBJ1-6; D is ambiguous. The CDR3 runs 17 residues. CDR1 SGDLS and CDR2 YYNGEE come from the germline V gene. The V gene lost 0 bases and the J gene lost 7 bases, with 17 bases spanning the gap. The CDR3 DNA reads TGTGCCAGCAGCGTAGAGCTTGGGTCAAAAAACAATTCACCCCTCCACTTT. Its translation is CASSVELGSKNNSPLHF.

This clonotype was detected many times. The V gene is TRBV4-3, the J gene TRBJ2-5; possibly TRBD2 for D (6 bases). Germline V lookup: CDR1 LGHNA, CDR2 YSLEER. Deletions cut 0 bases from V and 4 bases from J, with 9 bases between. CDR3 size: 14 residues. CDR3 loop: CASSQDWRGETQYF. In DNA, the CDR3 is TGCGCCAGCAGCCAAGACTGGAGGGGAGAGACCCAGTACTTC.

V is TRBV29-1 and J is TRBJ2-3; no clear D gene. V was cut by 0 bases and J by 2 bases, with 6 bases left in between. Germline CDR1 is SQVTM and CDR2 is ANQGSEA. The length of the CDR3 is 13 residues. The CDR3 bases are TGCAGCGTTGAAGATAGGCTCACAGATACGCAGTATTTT. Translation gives CSVEDRLTDTQYF.

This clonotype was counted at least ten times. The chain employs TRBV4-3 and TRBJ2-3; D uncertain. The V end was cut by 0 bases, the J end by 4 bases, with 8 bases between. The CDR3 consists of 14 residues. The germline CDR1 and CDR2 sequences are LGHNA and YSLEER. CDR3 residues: CASSQDVWADTQYF. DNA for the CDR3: TGCGCCAGCAGCCAAGATGTGTGGGCAGATACGCAGTATTTT.

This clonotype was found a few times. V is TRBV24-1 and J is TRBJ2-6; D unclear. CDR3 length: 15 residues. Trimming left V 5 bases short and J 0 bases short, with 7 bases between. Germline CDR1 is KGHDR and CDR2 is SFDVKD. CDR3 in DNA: TGTGCCACCAGTGGAGTCGGCTCTGGGGCCAACGTCCTGACTTTC. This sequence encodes CATSGVGSGANVLTF.

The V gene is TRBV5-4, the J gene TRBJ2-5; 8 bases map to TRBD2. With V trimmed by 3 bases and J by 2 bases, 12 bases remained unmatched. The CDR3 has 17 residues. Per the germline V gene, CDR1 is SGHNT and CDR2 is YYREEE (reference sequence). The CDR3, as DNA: TGTGCCAGCAGCTGGCCTCTGCCCGGGGGGGAACAAGAGACCCAGTACTTC. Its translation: CASSWPLPGGEQETQYF.

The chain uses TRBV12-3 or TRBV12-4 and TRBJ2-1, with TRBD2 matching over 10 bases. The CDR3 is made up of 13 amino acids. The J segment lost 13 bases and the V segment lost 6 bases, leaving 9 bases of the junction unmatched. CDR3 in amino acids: CASRLNSGGQQFF. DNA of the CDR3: TGTGCCAGCAGGCTGAATAGCGGGGGGCAACAGTTCTTC.

Here the CDR3 reads CASGLRLAEETQYF. In nucleotides, the CDR3 is TGCGCCAGCGGATTACGCCTGGCGGAAGAGACCCAGTACTTC. The chain is built from TRBV5-1 and TRBJ2-5; D is uncertain. The length of the CDR3 is 14 residues. Germline V lookup: CDR1 SGHRS, CDR2 YFSETQ. V was cut by 7 bases and J by 3 bases, with 16 bases left in between.

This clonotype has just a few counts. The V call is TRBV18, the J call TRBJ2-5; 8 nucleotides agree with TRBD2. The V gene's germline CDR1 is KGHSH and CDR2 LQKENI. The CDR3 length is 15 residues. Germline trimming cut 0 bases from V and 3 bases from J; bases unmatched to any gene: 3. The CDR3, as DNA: TGTGCCAGCTCACCACCGGCGGGGGGAGAAGAGACCCAGTACTTC. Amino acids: CASSPPAGGEETQYF.

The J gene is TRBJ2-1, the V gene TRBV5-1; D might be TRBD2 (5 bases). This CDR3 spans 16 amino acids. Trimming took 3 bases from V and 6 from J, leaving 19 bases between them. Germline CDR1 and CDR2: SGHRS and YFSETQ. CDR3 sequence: CASSSSRTGLGNEQFF. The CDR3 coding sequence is TGCGCCAGCAGCTCTTCTCGGACGGGGTTGGGCAATGAGCAGTTCTTC.

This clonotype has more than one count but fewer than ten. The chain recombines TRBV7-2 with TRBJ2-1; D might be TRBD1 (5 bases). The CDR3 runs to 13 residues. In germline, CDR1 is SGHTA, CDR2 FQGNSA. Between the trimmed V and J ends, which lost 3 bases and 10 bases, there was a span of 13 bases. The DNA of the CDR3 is TGTGCCAGCAGCTTGGAAGGGGCCCAGGAGCAGTTCTTC. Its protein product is CASSLEGAQEQFF.

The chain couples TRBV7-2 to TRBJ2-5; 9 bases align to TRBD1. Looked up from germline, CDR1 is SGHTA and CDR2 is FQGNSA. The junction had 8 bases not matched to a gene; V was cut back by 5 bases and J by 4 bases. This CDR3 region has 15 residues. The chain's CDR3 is CASSPRDRVGETQYF. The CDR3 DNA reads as TGTGCCAGCAGCCCCCGGGACAGGGTAGGAGAGACCCAGTACTTC.

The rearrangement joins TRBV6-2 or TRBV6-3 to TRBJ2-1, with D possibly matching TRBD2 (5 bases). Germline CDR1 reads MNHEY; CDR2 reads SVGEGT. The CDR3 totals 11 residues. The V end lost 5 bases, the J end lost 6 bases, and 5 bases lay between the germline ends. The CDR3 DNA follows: TGTGCCAGCAGTGGGAGCAATGAGCAGTTCTTC. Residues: CASSGSNEQFF.

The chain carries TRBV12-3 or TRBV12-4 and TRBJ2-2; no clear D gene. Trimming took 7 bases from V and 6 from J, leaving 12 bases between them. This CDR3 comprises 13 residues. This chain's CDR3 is CASTLTLPGELFF. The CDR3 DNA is TGTGCCAGCACCCTGACACTACCCGGGGAGCTGTTTTTT.

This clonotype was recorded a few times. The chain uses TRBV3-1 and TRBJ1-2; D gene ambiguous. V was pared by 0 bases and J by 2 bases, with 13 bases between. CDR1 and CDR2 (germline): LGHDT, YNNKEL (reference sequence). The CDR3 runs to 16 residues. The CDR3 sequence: CASSQDPTLGNYGYTF. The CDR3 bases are TGTGCCAGCAGCCAAGATCCGACTCTAGGGAACTATGGCTACACCTTC.